This record covers a single T cell receptor (beta chain). The antigen remains undetermined. As to treatment: some 20 received Ad26.COV2.S at low or high dose, single or two shots; about 5 received placebo; per-sample allocation not given. Day 63 following the first vaccine or placebo injection was when the samples were taken. Germline CDR1 is KGHDR and CDR2 is SFDVKD. V dropped 0 bases and J dropped 4 bases, with 3 bases sitting between them. CDR3 size: 13 residues. This specimen comes from a study of Ad26.COV2.S vaccination and SARS-CoV-2 variants. General observations from the study: CD8+ and CD4+ T cells specific for spike reportedly responded with substantial breadth after vaccination.

Profiled with immunoSEQ multiplex PCR; TCRdb holds only in-frame clones, not every one. The sample holds roughly 500,000 clones, roughly 89% seen once. The chain uses TRBV24-1 and TRBJ2-1; D unresolved. This TCR was recovered from a person aged 18 to 59 who received the Ad26.COV2.S COVID-19 vaccine or a placebo. Sample: peripheral blood, taken in a trial of Ad26.COV2.S vaccine versus placebo. Written as DNA, the CDR3 is TGTGCCACCAGTGATTTGGGATACAATGAGCAGTTCTTC. It is translated as CATSDLGYNEQFF.